Listed here are 11 T cell receptor beta chains from one sample, sequenced in a study of Graves' ophthalmopathy and Graves' hyperthyroidism. Amplified material comprised TCR beta CDR3 regions derived from RNA transcripts. Second-round multiplex PCR came after first-round RT-PCR with HTBI primers. TCRdb used MiXCR to reprocess the multiplex PCR reads, holding one entry per CDR3 protein. The sample lists about 410,000 distinct CDR3 sequences; around 16% were seen once. The sequenced sample was peripheral blood. The receptors originated from a woman younger than 30 with Graves' ophthalmopathy.

This clonotype was seen ten or more times. The CDR3 DNA reads as TGCAGTGCTAGGGCAGGGGGCACCGGGGAGCTGTTTTTT. Translating gives CSARAGGTGELFF. The gene calls are TRBV20-1 and TRBJ2-2; the match to TRBD1 covers 7 bases. Germline trimming cut 3 bases from V and 4 bases from J; bases unmatched to any gene: 2. Looked up from germline, CDR1 is DFQATT and CDR2 is SNEGSKA (reference sequence). This CDR3 comprises 13 residues.

This clonotype was found many times. The CDR3 reads CASSSTRDYEQYF. DNA for the CDR3: TGTGCCAGCAGCTCCACCAGGGACTACGAGCAGTACTTC. The chain joins TRBV11-1 to TRBJ2-7; D is perhaps TRBD1 (5 bases). Germline CDR1 SGHAT, CDR2 FQDESV (reference sequence). The V end was cut by 4 bases, the J end by 3 bases, with 10 bases between. The CDR3 runs to 13 residues.

Ten or more counts support this clonotype. V gene TRBV19 combines with J gene TRBJ1-1; 8 nucleotides match TRBD1. The CDR3 spans 14 residues. CDR1 and CDR2 (germline): LNHDA, SQIVND (reference sequence). V gave up 10 bases and J gave up 1 base; unmatched junction bases: 8. The CDR3 is CATKRGQANTEAFF. CDR3 in DNA: TGTGCCACCAAAAGGGGACAGGCGAACACTGAAGCTTTCTTT.

This clonotype was detected many times. The chain couples TRBV12-3 or TRBV12-4 to TRBJ2-7, with D possibly being TRBD1 (5 bases). This CDR3 is 12 amino acids long. V was clipped by 6 bases and J by 6 bases, with 12 bases between them. The CDR3 sequence: CASSFTGLEQYF. The CDR3 DNA is TGTGCCAGCAGCTTTACAGGCCTCGAGCAGTACTTC.

This clonotype occurred many times. The chain carries TRBV4-2 and TRBJ1-3; D not resolved. CDR1 LGHNA and CDR2 YNFKEQ come from the germline V gene. Trimming cost V 0 bases and J 0 bases, with 6 bases left between them. The CDR3 has 15 amino acids. CDR3 amino acids: CASSQEGFSGNTIYF. In DNA, the CDR3 is TGTGCCAGCAGCCAAGAGGGATTCTCTGGAAACACCATATATTTT.

Turning to this clonotype: A read error may be the cause here, since a much bigger clone is one base away. V usage is TRBV30 and J usage is TRBJ2-4; the D call may be TRBD1 or TRBD2 (5 bases each). CDR3 size: 13 residues. CDR1 and CDR2 from the germline V gene are GTSNPN and SVGIG (reference sequence). CDR3 bases: TGTGCCCGGAGTGCCGGGGCGCAAAACATTCAGTACTTC. It is translated as CARSAGAQNIQYF.

This clonotype was seen repeatedly, ten times or more. The chain uses TRBV28 and TRBJ2-7, with D possibly TRBD1 on 5 matching bases. The germline gives CDR1 MDHEN, CDR2 SYDVKM. The CDR3 is 13 amino acids. Deletions cut 5 bases from V and 12 bases from J, with 20 bases between. The DNA for the CDR3 is TGTGCCAGCAGTCCAGCCGGGTTAGGGGTTCCGTACTTC. Amino acid sequence: CASSPAGLGVPYF. The full variable domain, rest sourced from reference TRBV28 and TRBJ2-7, is DVKVTQSSRYLVKRTGEKVFLECVQDMDHENMFWYRQDPGLGLRLIYFSYDVKMKEKGDIPEGYSVSREKKERFSLILESASTNQTSMYLCASSPAGLGVPYFGPGTRLTVT.

The genes are TRBV12-3 or TRBV12-4 and TRBJ1-5, with unresolved D. Trimming removed 6 bases from V and 5 bases from J, with 11 bases in between. The CDR3 covers 13 residues. The chain's CDR3 is CASSPRQYQPQHF. The CDR3 nucleotides are TGTGCCAGCAGCCCTCGGCAGTATCAGCCCCAGCATTTT.

This clonotype came up many times. The chain joins TRBV11-2 to TRBJ2-7, with unresolved D. The CDR3 consists of 15 residues. V lost 0 bases to trimming and J lost 4 bases, with 13 bases between them. Germline CDR1 reads SGHAT; CDR2 reads FQNNGV. CDR3: CASSLEVTESYEQYF. Here the CDR3 DNA reads TGTGCCAGCAGCTTAGAAGTAACAGAAAGTTACGAGCAGTACTTC.

A few counts support this clonotype. V and J are TRBV20-1 and TRBJ2-2, with TRBD1 identical over 9 bases. Germline lookup yields CDR1 DFQATT and CDR2 SNEGSKA (reference sequence). CDR3 length: 17 residues. J gave up 7 bases and V 0 bases, and 12 bases lay outside the gene matches. CDR3 in amino acids: CSARDLGGTGYGGELFF. Here the CDR3 DNA reads TGCAGTGCTAGAGATCTCGGCGGGACAGGGTACGGCGGGGAGCTGTTTTTT.

Many counts were recorded for this clonotype. The rearrangement joins TRBV3-1 to TRBJ1-2; 8 bases are a match to TRBD1. Germline lookup yields CDR1 LGHDT and CDR2 YNNKEL (reference sequence). After removal of 1 base from V and 8 bases from J, the junction contained 6 bases not matched to a gene. CDR3 length: 14 amino acids. CDR3 sequence (DNA): TGTGCCAGCAGCCAAGTATCAGGGGGCGGCGGCTACACCTTC. Translated: CASSQVSGGGGYTF.